This T cell receptor (beta chain) comes out of a study of shared clonotypes between healthy human individuals. General observations from the study: As a rule, naive subsets had a larger estimated richness than memory subsets.

In germline, CDR1 is KGHSH, CDR2 LQKENI. J was trimmed by 10 bases and V by 3 bases; bases with no gene match: 18. The CDR3 sequence is 19 residues long. At a deep level, the assay was run. A roughly 200 ng quantity of DNA, roughly 32,000 T cell genomes, went into the sorted-subset replicate PCRs. Clones were read by immunoSEQ multiplex PCR, and TCRdb kept only the in-frame ones, dropping some. The sample lists roughly 1 million clones; around 78% were seen once. Naive CD45RA+ and memory CD45RA-negative subsets were split from CD4+ cells. As concerns this clone: The antigen is not known.

Sample: memory CD4+ T cells from PBMCs. Specified subset: CD45RA-negative fraction. This TCR derives from a man between 18 and 29 years old in good health. Some clones in this sample may be carry-over from other donors' samples. This chain joins TRBV18 and TRBJ2-1; 13 bases align to TRBD2. CDR3 residues: CASSPLLTTGTSGMGEQFF. In DNA form, the CDR3 reads TGTGCCAGCTCACCCCTCCTCACCACCGGGACTAGCGGGATGGGGGAGCAGTTCTTC.